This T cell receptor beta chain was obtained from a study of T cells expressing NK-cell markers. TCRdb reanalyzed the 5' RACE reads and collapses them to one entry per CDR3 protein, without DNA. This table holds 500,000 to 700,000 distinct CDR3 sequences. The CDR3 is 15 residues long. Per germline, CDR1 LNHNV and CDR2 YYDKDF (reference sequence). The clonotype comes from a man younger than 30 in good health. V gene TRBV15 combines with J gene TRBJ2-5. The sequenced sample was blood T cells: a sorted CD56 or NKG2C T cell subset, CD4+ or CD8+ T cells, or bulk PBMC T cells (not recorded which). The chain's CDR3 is CATSRPIGTQETQYF. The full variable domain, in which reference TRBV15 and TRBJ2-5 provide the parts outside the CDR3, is DAMVIQNPRYQVTQFGKPVTLSCSQTLNHNVMYWYQQKSSQAPKLLFHYYDKDFNNEADTPDNFQSRRPNTSFCFLDIRSPGLGDTAMYLCATSRPIGTQETQYFGPGTRLLVL.